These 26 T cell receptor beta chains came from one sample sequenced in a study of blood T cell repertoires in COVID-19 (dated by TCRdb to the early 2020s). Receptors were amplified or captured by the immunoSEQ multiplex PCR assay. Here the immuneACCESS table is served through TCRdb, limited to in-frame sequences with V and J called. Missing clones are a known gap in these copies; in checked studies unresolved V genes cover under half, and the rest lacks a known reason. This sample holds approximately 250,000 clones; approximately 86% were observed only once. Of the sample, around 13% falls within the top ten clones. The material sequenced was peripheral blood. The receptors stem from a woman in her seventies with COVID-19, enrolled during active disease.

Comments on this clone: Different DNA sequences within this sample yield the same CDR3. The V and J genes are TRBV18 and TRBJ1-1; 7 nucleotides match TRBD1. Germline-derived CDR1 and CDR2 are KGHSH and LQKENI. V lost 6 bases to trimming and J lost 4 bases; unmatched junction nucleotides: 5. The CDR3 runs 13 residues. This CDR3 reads CASSPSGGTEAFF. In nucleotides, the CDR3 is TGTGCCAGCTCGCCCTCAGGGGGCACTGAAGCTTTCTTT.

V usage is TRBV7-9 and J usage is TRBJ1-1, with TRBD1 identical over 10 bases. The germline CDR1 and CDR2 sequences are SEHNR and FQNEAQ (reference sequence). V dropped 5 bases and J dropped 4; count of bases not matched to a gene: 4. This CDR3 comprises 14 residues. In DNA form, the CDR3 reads TGTGCCAGCAGCCGGCGACAGGGGGCCACTGAAGCTTTCTTT. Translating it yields CASSRRQGATEAFF.

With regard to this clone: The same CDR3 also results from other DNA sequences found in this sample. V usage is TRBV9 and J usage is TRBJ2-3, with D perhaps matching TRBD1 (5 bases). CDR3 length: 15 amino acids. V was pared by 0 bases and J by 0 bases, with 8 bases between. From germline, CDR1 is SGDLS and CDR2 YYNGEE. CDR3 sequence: CASSVGQGSTDTQYF. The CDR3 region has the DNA TGTGCCAGCAGCGTAGGGCAGGGTAGCACAGATACGCAGTATTTT.

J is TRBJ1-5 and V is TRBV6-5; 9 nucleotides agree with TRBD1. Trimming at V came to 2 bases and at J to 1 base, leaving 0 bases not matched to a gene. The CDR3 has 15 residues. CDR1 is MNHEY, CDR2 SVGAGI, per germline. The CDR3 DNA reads TGTGCCAGCAGTTACGACAGGGGGAGCAATCAGCCCCAGCATTTT. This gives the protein CASSYDRGSNQPQHF.

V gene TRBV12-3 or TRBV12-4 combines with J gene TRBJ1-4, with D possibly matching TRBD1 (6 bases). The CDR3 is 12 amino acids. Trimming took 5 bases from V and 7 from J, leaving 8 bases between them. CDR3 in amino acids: CASSRGGEKLFF. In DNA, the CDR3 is TGTGCCAGCAGTAGGGGGGGTGAAAAACTGTTTTTT.

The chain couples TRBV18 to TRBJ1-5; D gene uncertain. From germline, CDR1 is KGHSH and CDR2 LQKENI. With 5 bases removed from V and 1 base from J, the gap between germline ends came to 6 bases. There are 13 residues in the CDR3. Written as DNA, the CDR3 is TGTGCCAGCTCAGGGGAGAGCAATCAGCCCCAGCATTTT. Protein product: CASSGESNQPQHF.

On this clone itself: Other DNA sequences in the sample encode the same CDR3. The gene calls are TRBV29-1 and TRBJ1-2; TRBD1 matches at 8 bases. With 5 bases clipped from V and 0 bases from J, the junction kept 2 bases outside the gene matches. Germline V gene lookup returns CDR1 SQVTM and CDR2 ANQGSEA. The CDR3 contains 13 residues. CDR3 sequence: CSVRTGSNYGYTF. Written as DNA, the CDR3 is TGCAGCGTTAGGACAGGGTCTAACTATGGCTACACCTTC.

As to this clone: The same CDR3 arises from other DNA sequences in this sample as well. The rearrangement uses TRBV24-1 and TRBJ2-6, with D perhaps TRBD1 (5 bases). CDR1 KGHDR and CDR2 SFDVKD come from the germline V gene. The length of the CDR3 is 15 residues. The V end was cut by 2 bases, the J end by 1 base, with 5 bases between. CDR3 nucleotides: TGTGCCACCAGTGATTCAGGGTCTGGGGCCAACGTCCTGACTTTC. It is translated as CATSDSGSGANVLTF.

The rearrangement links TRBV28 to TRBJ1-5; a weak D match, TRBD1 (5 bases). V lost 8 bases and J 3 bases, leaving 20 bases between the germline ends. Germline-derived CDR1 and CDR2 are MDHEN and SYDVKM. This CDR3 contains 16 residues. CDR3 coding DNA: TGTGCCAGCCGTCGTGGGGGGAAGGGTGTCAATCAGCCCCAGCATTTT. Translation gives CASRRGGKGVNQPQHF.

Here the CDR3 reads CAWSLRDNSYEQYF. The CDR3 nucleotides read TGTGCCTGGAGTCTTCGGGACAACTCCTACGAGCAGTACTTC. V is TRBV30 and J is TRBJ2-7, with D perhaps TRBD1 (6 bases). Trimming stripped 2 bases from V and 0 bases from J, with 11 bases between. CDR3 length equals 14 residues. The V gene's germline CDR1 is GTSNPN and CDR2 SVGIG (reference sequence).

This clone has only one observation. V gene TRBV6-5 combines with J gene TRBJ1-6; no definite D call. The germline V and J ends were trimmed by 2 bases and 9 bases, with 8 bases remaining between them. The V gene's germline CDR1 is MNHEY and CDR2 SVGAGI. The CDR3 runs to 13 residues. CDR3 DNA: TGTGCCAGCAGTTACGAGCGGGGTTCACCCCTCCACTTT. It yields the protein CASSYERGSPLHF.

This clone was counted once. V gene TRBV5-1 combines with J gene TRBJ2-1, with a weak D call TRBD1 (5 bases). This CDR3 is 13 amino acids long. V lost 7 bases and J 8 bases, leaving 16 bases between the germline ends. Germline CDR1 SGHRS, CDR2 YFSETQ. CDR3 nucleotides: TGCGCCAGCGGACCCAGGGTAGGGGATGAGCAGTTCTTC. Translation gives CASGPRVGDEQFF.

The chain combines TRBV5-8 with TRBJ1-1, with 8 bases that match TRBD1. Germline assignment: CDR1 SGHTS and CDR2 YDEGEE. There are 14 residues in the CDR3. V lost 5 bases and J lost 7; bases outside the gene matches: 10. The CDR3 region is CASRDRARFSEAFF. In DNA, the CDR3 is TGTGCCAGCAGGGACAGGGCACGGTTCAGTGAAGCTTTCTTT.

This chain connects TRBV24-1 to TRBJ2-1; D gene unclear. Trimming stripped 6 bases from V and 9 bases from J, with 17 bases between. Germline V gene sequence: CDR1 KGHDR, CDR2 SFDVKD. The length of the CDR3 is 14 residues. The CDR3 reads CATSRTGLTSEQFF. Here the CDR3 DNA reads TGTGCCACCAGTAGAACCGGTTTAACGAGTGAGCAGTTCTTC.

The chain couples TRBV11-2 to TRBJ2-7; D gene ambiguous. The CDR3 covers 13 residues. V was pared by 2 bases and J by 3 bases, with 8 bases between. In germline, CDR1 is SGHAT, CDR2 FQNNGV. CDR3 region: CASSLSGGYEQYF. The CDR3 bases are TGTGCCAGCAGCTTATCGGGTGGCTACGAGCAGTACTTC.

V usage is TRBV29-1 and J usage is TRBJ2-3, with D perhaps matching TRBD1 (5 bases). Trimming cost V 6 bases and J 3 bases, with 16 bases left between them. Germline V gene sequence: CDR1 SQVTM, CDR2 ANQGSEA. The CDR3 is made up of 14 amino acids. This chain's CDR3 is CSVLRQLKTDTQYF. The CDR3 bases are TGCAGCGTGTTACGACAGCTAAAGACAGATACGCAGTATTTT.

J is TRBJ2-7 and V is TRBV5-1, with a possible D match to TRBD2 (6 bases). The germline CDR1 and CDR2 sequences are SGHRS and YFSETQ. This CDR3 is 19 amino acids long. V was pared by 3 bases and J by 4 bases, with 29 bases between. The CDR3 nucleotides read TGCGCCAGCAGCTCCGGAGGGGTCCCGACACGAGGGAAGCCTTACGAGCAGTACTTC. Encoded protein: CASSSGGVPTRGKPYEQYF.

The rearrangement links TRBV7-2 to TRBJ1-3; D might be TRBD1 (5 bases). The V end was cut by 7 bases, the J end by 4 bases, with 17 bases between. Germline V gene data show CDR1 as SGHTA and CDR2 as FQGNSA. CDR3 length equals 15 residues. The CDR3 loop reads CASTLGVGYGNTIYF. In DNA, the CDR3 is TGTGCCAGCACCCTAGGGGTGGGGTACGGAAACACCATATATTTT.

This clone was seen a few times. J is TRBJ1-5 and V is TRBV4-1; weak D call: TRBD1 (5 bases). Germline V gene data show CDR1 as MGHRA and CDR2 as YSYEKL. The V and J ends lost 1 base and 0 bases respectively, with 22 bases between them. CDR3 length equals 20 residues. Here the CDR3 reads CASSQGGEWGSTLSNQPQHF. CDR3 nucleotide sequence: TGCGCCAGCAGCCAAGGGGGGGAGTGGGGCTCTACCCTTAGCAATCAGCCCCAGCATTTT.

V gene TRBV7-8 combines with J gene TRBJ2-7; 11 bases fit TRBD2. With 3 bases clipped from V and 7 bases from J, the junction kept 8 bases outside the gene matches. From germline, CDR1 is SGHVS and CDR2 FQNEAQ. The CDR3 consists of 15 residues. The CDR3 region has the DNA TGTGCCAGCAGCTTCCCTAGCGGGGGGCCGCGAGAGCAGTACTTC. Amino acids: CASSFPSGGPREQYF.

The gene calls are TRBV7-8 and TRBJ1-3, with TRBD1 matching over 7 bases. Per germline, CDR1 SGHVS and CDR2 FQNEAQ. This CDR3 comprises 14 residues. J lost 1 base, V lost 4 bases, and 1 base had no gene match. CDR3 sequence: CASSSGGSGNTIYF. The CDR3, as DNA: TGTGCCAGCAGCTCAGGGGGGTCTGGAAACACCATATATTTT.

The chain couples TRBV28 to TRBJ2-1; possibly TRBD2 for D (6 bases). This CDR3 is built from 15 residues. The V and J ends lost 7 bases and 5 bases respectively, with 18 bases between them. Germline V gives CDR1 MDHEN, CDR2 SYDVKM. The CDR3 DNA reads TGTGCCAGCACCCTCGGGGGACCCATCGACAATGAGCAGTTCTTC. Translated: CASTLGGPIDNEQFF.

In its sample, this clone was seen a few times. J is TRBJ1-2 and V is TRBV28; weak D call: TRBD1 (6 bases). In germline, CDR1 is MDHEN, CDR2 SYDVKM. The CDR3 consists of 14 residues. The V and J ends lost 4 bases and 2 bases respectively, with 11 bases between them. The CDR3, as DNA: TGTGCCAGCAGTTCCGGGACAATAAACTATGGCTACACCTTC. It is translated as CASSSGTINYGYTF.

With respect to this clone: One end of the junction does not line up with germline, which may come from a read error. CDR3 sequence reads: CSARAGRDNIF. In DNA, the CDR3 is TGCAGTGCTAGAGCTGGCAGGGACAATATTTTT. The V call is TRBV20-1, the J call TRBJ1-4, with D maybe TRBD1 (6 bases). The germline gives CDR1 DFQATT, CDR2 SNEGSKA (reference sequence). This CDR3 comprises 11 residues.

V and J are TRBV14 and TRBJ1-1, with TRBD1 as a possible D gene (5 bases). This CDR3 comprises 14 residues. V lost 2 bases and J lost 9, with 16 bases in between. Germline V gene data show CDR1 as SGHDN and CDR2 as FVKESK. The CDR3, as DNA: TGTGCCAGCAGCCAACATCTTCAGGGAACTAAAGCTTTCTTT. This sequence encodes CASSQHLQGTKAFF. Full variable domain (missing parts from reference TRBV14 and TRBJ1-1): EAGVTQFPSHSVIEKGQTVTLRCDPISGHDNLYWYRRVMGKEIKFLLHFVKESKQDESGMPNNRFLAERTGGTYSTLKVQPAELEDSGVYFCASSQHLQGTKAFFGQGTRLTVV.

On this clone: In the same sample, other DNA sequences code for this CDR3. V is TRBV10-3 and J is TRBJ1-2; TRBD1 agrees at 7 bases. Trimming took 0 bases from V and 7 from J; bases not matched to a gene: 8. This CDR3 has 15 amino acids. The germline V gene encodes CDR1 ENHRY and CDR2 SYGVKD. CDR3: CAISESGQGVGGYTF. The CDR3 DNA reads TGTGCCATCAGTGAGTCAGGCCAGGGGGTAGGTGGCTACACCTTC.